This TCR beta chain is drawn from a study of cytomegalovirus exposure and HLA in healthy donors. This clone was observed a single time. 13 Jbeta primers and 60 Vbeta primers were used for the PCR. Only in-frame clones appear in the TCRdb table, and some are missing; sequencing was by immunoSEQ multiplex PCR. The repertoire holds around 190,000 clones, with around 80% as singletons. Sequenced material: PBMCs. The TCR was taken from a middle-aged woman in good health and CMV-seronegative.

DNA for the CDR3: TGTGCCAGCAGCCTGCGACAGGGGCAAGATGGGGGGCAGTACTTC. Protein sequence: CASSLRQGQDGGQYF. The chain carries TRBV14 and TRBJ2-7; 8 bases are a match to TRBD1. The V gene's germline CDR1 is SGHDN and CDR2 FVKESK. The CDR3 totals 15 residues. J gave up 9 bases and V 4 bases, and 14 bases lay outside the gene matches.